Following are 8 T cell receptor beta chains from one sample sequenced in a study of blood T cell repertoires in COVID-19. The assay was immunoSEQ multiplex PCR, and TCRdb's table has in-frame clones only and misses some. The table records over 100,000 clones, around 86% of them present only once. Sequenced sample: peripheral blood. Every receptor here comes from a woman aged 60-75 years with active or convalescent COVID-19.

The chain has TRBV20-1 and TRBJ2-7; 7 nucleotides agree with TRBD2. The CDR3 runs 15 residues. CDR1 and CDR2 (germline): DFQATT, SNEGSKA (reference sequence). V trimming: 3 bases; J trimming: 6 bases; junction bases outside the gene matches: 14. For the CDR3, the DNA is TGCAGTGCTAGTCGACTGGCTAGCGGCTTCCCCGAGCAGTACTTC. Translated, it gives CSASRLASGFPEQYF.

The rearrangement uses TRBV19 and TRBJ1-2; TRBD1 is a possible D gene (6 bases). The V end was cut by 3 bases, the J end by 3 bases, with 8 bases between. Per the germline V gene, CDR1 is LNHDA and CDR2 is SQIVND (reference sequence). The CDR3 consists of 13 residues. For the CDR3, the DNA is TGTGCCAGTAGTATTAAGGGGGACTATGGCTACACCTTC. It yields the protein CASSIKGDYGYTF.

The chain uses TRBV28 and TRBJ1-2; D gene ambiguous. Germline V gene sequence: CDR1 MDHEN, CDR2 SYDVKM. There are 15 residues in the CDR3. V dropped 3 bases and J dropped 6 bases, with 17 bases sitting between them. In DNA form, the CDR3 reads TGTGCCAGCAGTTTGGGAGGACGGGCGGGCAATGGCTACACCTTC. Protein sequence: CASSLGGRAGNGYTF.

This clone was detected a few times. V and J are TRBV16 and TRBJ1-2, with 7 bases lining up with TRBD1. This CDR3 comprises 13 residues. With V trimmed by 4 bases and J by 4 bases, 3 bases remained unmatched. Germline V gene data show CDR1 as KGHSY and CDR2 as FQNENV. The CDR3 sequence: CASSLTGLYGYTF. In DNA, the CDR3 is TGTGCCAGCAGCCTGACAGGGCTCTATGGCTACACCTTC.

In regard to this clone: Other nucleotide sequences from this sample produce the same CDR3. The rearrangement uses TRBV2 and TRBJ1-1, with D unclear. There are 12 residues in the CDR3. The germline gives CDR1 SNHLY, CDR2 FYNNEI. V was pared by 6 bases and J by 5 bases, with 10 bases between. The CDR3 nucleotides are TGTGCCAGCAGCCTTCGAGGGACTGAAGCTTTCTTT. This gives the protein CASSLRGTEAFF.

DNA for the CDR3: TGTGCCAGCAGCCCATGGGGGGGAGGAGGAGTGCCCCTCCACTTT. Its protein product is CASSPWGGGGVPLHF. V is TRBV11-2 and J is TRBJ1-6, with a tentative D call TRBD1 (5 bases). Germline CDR1 and CDR2: SGHAT and FQNNGV. V lost 5 bases and J 13 bases, leaving 21 bases between the germline ends. The CDR3 has 15 amino acids.

This clone was detected only a few times. DNA for the CDR3: TGTGCCAGCAGTTACCGGGGTCCCAATCAGCCCCAGCATTTT. Protein: CASSYRGPNQPQHF. The V call is TRBV28, the J call TRBJ1-5, with D unresolved. The CDR3 is made up of 14 amino acids. CDR1 and CDR2 (germline): MDHEN, SYDVKM. Between the trimmed V and J ends, which lost 4 bases and 3 bases, there was a span of 10 bases. The whole variable domain, remainder taken from reference TRBV28 and TRBJ1-5, is DVKVTQSSRYLVKRTGEKVFLECVQDMDHENMFWYRQDPGLGLRLIYFSYDVKMKEKGDIPEGYSVSREKKERFSLILESASTNQTSMYLCASSYRGPNQPQHFGDGTRLSIL.

J is TRBJ2-3 and V is TRBV7-3, with 10 nucleotides matching TRBD2. J was trimmed by 6 bases and V by 5 bases; bases with no gene match: 14. Germline V CDR1 and CDR2: SGHTA, FQGTGA. The CDR3 is 17 residues long. The CDR3 DNA sequence: TGTGCCAGCAGCATCCCAGGGCTAGCGGGAGAAACGGATACGCAGTATTTT. Translation: CASSIPGLAGETDTQYF.